This entry features one TCR beta chain sequence. As yet, its antigen is unknown. This entry is derived from a study of monozygotic twins with inflammatory bowel disease. Regarding the study as a whole: Healthy co-twins, by inverse Simpson, had higher TCRbeta diversity than their siblings with IBD. Clonotype overlap with others was lower in IBD patients than in healthy twins, a difference that was greatest with disease activity.

TCRdb reanalyzed the 5' RACE reads, giving one entry per CDR3 protein sequence and no DNA. The sample table includes around 450,000 distinct CDR3 sequences. Blood samples, whole and unsorted for T cells, yielded the isolated total RNA. Material: blood. The receptor was derived from a human donor with ulcerative colitis or Crohn's disease, or a healthy co-twin of an affected twin (not recorded which).

The CDR3 here is CASSQGWIGLAGVFTGELFF. V and J are TRBV4-3 and TRBJ2-2; the TCRdb call, TRBD2, lacks DNA for checking. Looked up from germline, CDR1 is LGHNA and CDR2 is YSLEER. This CDR3 contains 20 residues.